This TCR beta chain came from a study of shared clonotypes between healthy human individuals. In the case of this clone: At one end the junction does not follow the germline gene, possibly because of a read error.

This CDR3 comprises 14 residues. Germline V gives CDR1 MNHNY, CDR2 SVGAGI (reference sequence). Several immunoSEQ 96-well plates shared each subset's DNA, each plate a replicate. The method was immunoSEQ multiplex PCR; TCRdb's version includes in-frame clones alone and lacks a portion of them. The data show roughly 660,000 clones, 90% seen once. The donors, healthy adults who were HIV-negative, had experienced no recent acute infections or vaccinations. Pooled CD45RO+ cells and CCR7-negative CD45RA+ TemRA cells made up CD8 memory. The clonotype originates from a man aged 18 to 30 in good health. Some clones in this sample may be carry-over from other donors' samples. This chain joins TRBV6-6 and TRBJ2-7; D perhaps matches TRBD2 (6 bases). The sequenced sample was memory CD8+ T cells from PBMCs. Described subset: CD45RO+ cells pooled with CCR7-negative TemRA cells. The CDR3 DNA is TGTGCCAGCAACTTTGCGGGGTACTCCCACGAGCAGTACTTC. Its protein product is CASNFAGYSHEQYF.